This TCR beta chain was recorded in a study of shared clonotypes between healthy human individuals. From CD4+ cells came CD45RA+ naive and CD45RA-negative memory subsets. Germline V gene lookup returns CDR1 SQVTM and CDR2 ANQGSEA. The CDR3 is 13 residues long. V was pared by 2 bases and J by 1 base, with 9 bases between. Profiling relied on immunoSEQ multiplex PCR, and the TCRdb table lists in-frame clones only, not all of them. The sample has 1 million to 1.2 million clones, 70% to 85% seen once. The specimen sequenced was memory CD4+ T cells from PBMCs. Subset here: CD45RA-negative fraction. The TCR sequence derives from a man younger than 30 in good health. Some clones in this sample may be carry-over from other donors' samples. The chain has TRBV29-1 and TRBJ2-7, with a weak D call TRBD1 (6 bases). The CDR3 here is CSVEQGKSYEQYF. CDR3 nucleotides: TGCAGCGTTGAACAGGGGAAGTCCTACGAGCAGTACTTC.